This TCR beta chain came from a study of blood T cells in healthy people across ages. Regarding the study as a whole: Relative to aged donors, long-lived donors carried more naive CD4+ cells and displayed higher diversity. TCR beta diversity, measured per million T cells, fell in a roughly linear way with age.

This CDR3 is 15 amino acids long. After removal of 1 base from V and 6 bases from J, the junction contained 4 bases not matched to a gene. Germline V CDR1 and CDR2: MDHEN, SYDVKM. The sample holds a few counts of this clonotype. Its antigen is unknown. It was with a sample-barcoded 5' primer and a J-beta primer mix that a second PCR of roughly 7 to 12 cycles was run. From the 5' RACE reads, TCRdb called clonotypes with MiXCR, one entry per CDR3 protein. The repertoire holds 750,000 to 850,000 distinct CDR3 sequences, with approximately 25% as singletons. This same sample was also taken into another study, of T cells of mothers and their children. As that study records: Donors were three healthy Caucasian mothers and their six children. The yield was over 8.5 million TCR beta CDR3 reads from each mother and approximately 3 million from each child.

The receptor's source is a boy younger than 18 in good health. Sequencing input: blood. The V and J genes are TRBV28 and TRBJ2-2; TRBD2 matches 8 bases. CDR3 sequence: CASSLYGGAPGELFF. The CDR3 DNA reads as TGTGCCAGCAGTTTATACGGGGGGGCCCCCGGGGAGCTGTTTTTT.